This passage covers 20 T cell receptor beta chains from one sample sequenced in a study of breast tumors, draining lymph nodes, adjacent tissues. The lymph nodes were axillary draining lymph nodes from breast cancer patients. TCRdb re-derived calls from the multiplex PCR reads in MiXCR, one entry per CDR3 protein. This table holds approximately 150,000 distinct CDR3 sequences, approximately 32% found once. The sample taken for sequencing was axillary lymph node tissue. The receptors come from a female donor with breast cancer. Some clones in this sample may be carry-over from other donors' samples.

This clonotype was observed at least ten times. The gene calls are TRBV24-1 and TRBJ2-1; TRBD1 matches at 10 bases. Per the germline V gene, CDR1 is KGHDR and CDR2 is SFDVKD. This CDR3 has 17 amino acids. V was clipped by 4 bases and J by 3 bases; unmatched bases: 8. CDR3 nucleotide sequence: TGTGCCACCAGTGACAGTACCGGGACAGGGGTCTACAATGAGCAGTTCTTC. Protein sequence: CATSDSTGTGVYNEQFF.

Comments on this clonotype: The junction and the germline gene differ at one end; a read error may be behind it. The gene calls are TRBV19 and TRBJ1-6, with D maybe TRBD1 (5 bases). CDR1 LNHDA and CDR2 SQIVND come from the germline V gene (reference sequence). The CDR3 runs to 13 residues. CDR3 nucleotide sequence: TGTGCCGGTAGCCCAGTCTGGGGGTCACCCCTCCACTTC. This gives the protein CAGSPVWGSPLHF.

At least ten counts were recorded for this clonotype. This rearrangement joins TRBV12-3 or TRBV12-4 to TRBJ1-3; D ambiguous. V gave up 6 bases and J gave up 2 bases, with 23 bases separating them. The CDR3 covers 18 residues. CDR3 sequence (DNA): TGTGCCAGCAGCCCGTTAAATGGAGGAGCGTACACTGGAAACACCATATATTTT. It translates to CASSPLNGGAYTGNTIYF.

This clonotype was detected many times. The rearrangement uses TRBV24-1 and TRBJ1-4; the D is unclear. The CDR3 has 14 residues. Trimming stripped 3 bases from V and 7 bases from J, with 11 bases between. Germline V gives CDR1 KGHDR, CDR2 SFDVKD. CDR3 loop: CATSDGMVGEKLFF. The CDR3 nucleotides read TGTGCCACCAGTGATGGGATGGTGGGTGAAAAACTGTTTTTT.

Concerning this clonotype: Mismatch with germline at one junction end may stem from a read error. In DNA, the CDR3 is TGTGCCAGCAGCGGCATACAGGGGGCGGATACGCAGTGTTTT. As protein: CASSGIQGADTQCF. V is TRBV9 and J is TRBJ2-3; 9 nucleotides match TRBD1. The length of the CDR3 is 14 residues. The germline V gene encodes CDR1 SGDLS and CDR2 YYNGEE.

This clonotype was found many times. This chain connects TRBV19 to TRBJ1-2; 8 bases agree with TRBD1. The CDR3 consists of 15 residues. The germline V gene has CDR1 LNHDA and CDR2 SQIVND (reference sequence). The V segment lost 3 bases and the J segment 4 bases; nucleotides outside the gene matches: 7. Written as DNA, the CDR3 is TGTGCCAGTAGTATTGGCCAGGGGGCAGGCTATGGCTACACCTTC. It codes for CASSIGQGAGYGYTF.

This clonotype was picked up many times. This rearrangement joins TRBV13 to TRBJ1-2, with D unresolved. V was shortened by 3 bases and J by 4 bases, with 6 bases between the two germline ends. There are 12 residues in the CDR3. Germline values: CDR1 PRHDT, CDR2 FYEKMQ (reference sequence). The CDR3 DNA sequence: TGTGCCAGCAGCTTGGAGAGCTATGGCTACACCTTC. It translates to CASSLESYGYTF.

As regards this clonotype: A much larger clonotype is one base distant, so this may be a read error. The chain is built from TRBV6-2 or TRBV6-3 and TRBJ2-7, with D uncertain. Germline V gives CDR1 MNHEY, CDR2 SVGEGT. The CDR3 consists of 15 residues. CDR3 protein: CASSPPATAYYEQCV. CDR3 nucleotides: TGTGCCAGCAGTCCCCCCGCGACGGCATATTACGAGCAGTGCGTC.

This clonotype was recorded a few times. This rearrangement joins TRBV6-2 or TRBV6-3 to TRBJ2-3; 14 nucleotides agree with TRBD2. J lost 0 bases, V lost 8 bases, and 7 bases had no gene match. From germline, CDR1 is MNHEY and CDR2 SVGEGT. The CDR3 length is 17 residues. CDR3 residues: CASGGTSGGPSTDTQYF. CDR3 DNA: TGTGCCAGCGGGGGGACTAGCGGGGGCCCCAGCACAGATACGCAGTATTTT.

This clonotype was seen many times. The V call is TRBV7-2, the J call TRBJ2-5; maybe TRBD2 (5 bases). V was clipped by 5 bases and J by 2 bases, with 12 bases between them. Germline CDR1 SGHTA, CDR2 FQGNSA. CDR3 size: 14 residues. CDR3 amino acids: CASSPGRTQETQYF. For the CDR3, the DNA is TGTGCCAGCAGCCCCGGACGGACTCAAGAGACCCAGTACTTC.

As to this clonotype: A much larger clone differs by one base, so this may be a read error. V usage is TRBV13 and J usage is TRBJ1-2; D is undetermined. The V gene's germline CDR1 is PRHDT and CDR2 FYEKMQ (reference sequence). V gave up 5 bases and J gave up 7 bases, with 17 bases separating them. The CDR3 is 14 amino acids. For the CDR3, the DNA is TGTGCCAGCAGCCCCCTAGGTTTTTCTGGTGGCTACACCTTC. Its translation: CASSPLGFSGGYTF.

V is TRBV29-1 and J is TRBJ2-1; TRBD1 might be the D (5 bases). Germline lookup yields CDR1 SQVTM and CDR2 ANQGSEA. The ends were cut back, 8 bases at V and 6 bases at J, with 11 bases in the middle. CDR3 length: 11 residues. This CDR3 is CSLGDSNEQFF. As DNA, the CDR3 is TGCAGCTTAGGCGACAGCAATGAGCAGTTCTTC.

The chain is built from TRBV5-5 and TRBJ1-6, with 8 bases identical to TRBD1. The CDR3 runs to 14 residues. Germline lookup yields CDR1 SGHKS and CDR2 YYEKEE (reference sequence). The V and J ends lost 3 bases and 10 bases, in that order; junction bases with no gene match: 6. DNA of the CDR3: TGTGCCAGCAGCTCGGACAGGGCAGGATCACCCCTCCACTTT. Translating gives CASSSDRAGSPLHF.

This clonotype occurred many times. The rearrangement uses TRBV19 and TRBJ1-2; D is undetermined. Trimming pared 0 bases from V and 5 bases from J, leaving 7 bases between. Looked up from germline, CDR1 is LNHDA and CDR2 is SQIVND (reference sequence). The CDR3 covers 13 residues. CDR3: CASSIETLYGYTF. In DNA form, the CDR3 reads TGTGCCAGTAGTATAGAGACACTATATGGCTACACCTTC.

This clonotype was counted only a few times. The chain links TRBV30 to TRBJ2-7, with D perhaps matching TRBD1 or TRBD2 (6 bases each). V dropped 0 bases and J dropped 5 bases, with 14 bases sitting between them. The CDR3 length is 14 residues. Germline values: CDR1 GTSNPN, CDR2 SVGIG (reference sequence). CDR3 DNA: TGTGCCTGGAGTGTCGGACCGGGGGCCCACGAGCAGTACTTC. Its protein is CAWSVGPGAHEQYF.

The rearrangement links TRBV5-1 to TRBJ2-3, with 10 bases that match TRBD1. Germline V lookup: CDR1 SGHRS, CDR2 YFSETQ. The CDR3 totals 14 residues. V shed 7 bases and J 3 bases; nucleotides not matched to a gene: 5. The CDR3 DNA is TGCGCCAGCCTGGACAGGGGGAGAACAGATACGCAGTATTTT. This sequence encodes CASLDRGRTDTQYF.

The chain carries TRBV9 and TRBJ2-7, with TRBD2 matching 10 bases. V lost 0 bases, J lost 7 bases, and 10 bases stayed unmatched. The CDR3 spans 16 residues. Per germline, CDR1 SGDLS and CDR2 YYNGEE. This chain's CDR3 is CASSVATGTSAVEQYF. CDR3 in DNA: TGTGCCAGCAGCGTAGCAACCGGGACTAGCGCGGTTGAGCAGTACTTC.

This clonotype was detected ten times or more. The rearrangement uses TRBV6-2 or TRBV6-3 and TRBJ1-5; possibly TRBD1 for D (6 bases). Deletions cut 7 bases from V and 4 bases from J, with 14 bases between. Germline V CDR1 and CDR2: MNHEY, SVGEGT. The CDR3 covers 14 residues. This CDR3 reads CASKSRRGNQPQHF. Here the CDR3 DNA reads TGTGCCAGCAAGTCTCGGAGGGGGAATCAGCCCCAGCATTTT.

The sample holds many counts of this clonotype. The chain has TRBV10-2 and TRBJ1-5; D is unresolved. Looked up from germline, CDR1 is WSHSY and CDR2 is SAAADI. The CDR3 has 15 amino acids. The V and J ends lost 1 base and 1 base respectively, with 8 bases between them. The CDR3 here is CASSEYRQSNQPQHF. The CDR3 bases are TGCGCCAGCAGTGAGTATAGGCAGAGCAATCAGCCCCAGCATTTT.

At least ten counts were recorded for this clonotype. The DNA for the CDR3 is TGTGCCAGCAGTCAACCCGACACTCCGAACACCGGGGAGCTGTTTTTT. Amino acids: CASSQPDTPNTGELFF. V and J are TRBV2 and TRBJ2-2; no definite D call. CDR3 length: 16 residues. CDR1 is SNHLY and CDR2 is FYNNEI in the germline V gene. V lost 5 bases, J lost 0 bases, and 13 bases lay in between.